The 27 T cell receptor beta chains given below trace back to one sample, sequenced in a study of response to subunit inactivated influenza vaccine (dated by TCRdb to 2016 to 2019). Library generation was performed with RT-PCR. Sequencing was performed on an Illumina HiSeq 2500. TCRdb trimmed the raw reads at Q25, called clones with MiXCR and kept productive beta chains. Each entry is one CDR3 protein sequence, shown with its most common DNA and genes. This sample comprises roughly 570,000 distinct CDR3 sequences, 11% to 15% of them detected only once. Jointly, the top ten make up approximately 12% of the sample. The sample was PBMCs from blood, taken 11 to 12 days after vaccination. The receptor set was obtained from a man aged 50-59 years who received an inactivated influenza vaccine. Donor details come from another sample of the same person, matched by shared clones.

V and J are TRBV7-8 and TRBJ1-5; D is ambiguous. This CDR3 is built from 13 residues. Trimming cost V 5 bases and J 4 bases, with 9 bases left between them. Germline CDR1 and CDR2: SGHVS and FQNEAQ. DNA for the CDR3: TGTGCCAGCAGCGGGCAGGTGAATCAGCCCCAGCATTTT. Encoded protein: CASSGQVNQPQHF.

The J gene is TRBJ2-7, the V gene TRBV20-1, with 9 bases matching TRBD2. Germline V gene lookup returns CDR1 DFQATT and CDR2 SNEGSKA (reference sequence). The CDR3 has 15 residues. With 2 bases clipped from V and 5 bases from J, the junction kept 10 bases outside the gene matches. CDR3 sequence (DNA): TGCAGTGCTAGACAGCCCAGCGGGGGGTACCACGAGCAGTACTTC. Translated, it gives CSARQPSGGYHEQYF.

The chain employs TRBV20-1 and TRBJ1-2, with D unclear. The V end lost 1 base, the J end lost 7 bases, and 7 bases lay between the germline ends. Germline CDR1 is DFQATT and CDR2 is SNEGSKA (reference sequence). The CDR3 consists of 11 residues. CDR3 in amino acids: CSARGSPGYTF. CDR3 DNA: TGCAGTGCTAGAGGATCTCCTGGCTACACCTTC.

V is TRBV19 and J is TRBJ1-2; D may be TRBD1 (6 bases). Trimming took 6 bases from V and 3 from J, leaving 14 bases between them. The CDR3 spans 14 residues. Germline V gene sequence: CDR1 LNHDA, CDR2 SQIVND (reference sequence). CDR3 in amino acids: CASSGTQHYYGYTF. The CDR3 nucleotides are TGTGCCAGTAGCGGGACACAGCACTACTATGGCTACACCTTC.

This clonotype showed up just a few times. The rearrangement joins TRBV4-2 to TRBJ1-5; maybe TRBD1 (5 bases). The V end lost 2 bases, the J end lost 5 bases, and 13 bases lay between the germline ends. CDR1 LGHNA and CDR2 YNFKEQ come from the germline V gene. CDR3 length equals 15 residues. CDR3 sequence reads: CASSQTAGLHQPQHF. In DNA, the CDR3 is TGTGCCAGCAGCCAAACGGCAGGGCTCCATCAGCCCCAGCATTTT.

The V call is TRBV29-1, the J call TRBJ1-1; D might be TRBD1 (5 bases). Trimming shortened V by 7 bases and J by 3 bases, and 9 bases separated the two germline ends. CDR1 SQVTM and CDR2 ANQGSEA come from the germline V gene. CDR3 length equals 11 residues. CDR3: CSGRQYTEAFF. The CDR3 coding sequence is TGCAGCGGGCGACAGTACACTGAAGCTTTCTTT. The variable domain in full, completed from reference TRBV29-1 and TRBJ1-1, reads SAVISQKPSRDICQRGTSLTIQCQVDSQVTMMFWYRQQPGQSLTLIATANQGSEATYESGFVIDKFPISRPNLTFSTLTVSNMSPEDSSIYLCSGRQYTEAFFGQGTRLTVV.

This clonotype was counted at least ten times. Germline is not matched at one junction end, which may reflect a read error. The chain has TRBV7-7 and TRBJ2-3, with D uncertain. Germline assignment: CDR1 SSHAT and CDR2 FNYEAQ (reference sequence). The CDR3 contains 14 residues. CDR3 DNA: TGTGCTAGCAGCTTAGCCCGGACGGCGAATACGCAGTATTTT. Translation gives CASSLARTANTQYF.

This clonotype was seen repeatedly, ten times or more. CDR3 DNA: TGTGCCAGCAGAAACGACAGGGGGCCCTGGGGGGATACGCAGTATTTT. This translates into CASRNDRGPWGDTQYF. The chain recombines TRBV28 with TRBJ2-3, with 10 bases that match TRBD1. With 6 bases clipped from V and 6 bases from J, the junction kept 12 bases outside the gene matches. Germline V gives CDR1 MDHEN, CDR2 SYDVKM. The CDR3 spans 16 residues.

CDR3 protein: CATSSDRGGEKLFF. CDR3 nucleotide sequence: TGTGCCACCAGCAGCGACAGGGGAGGCGAAAAACTGTTTTTT. This chain uses TRBV15 with TRBJ1-4, with TRBD1 matching 8 bases. The ends lost 3 bases at V and 8 bases at J; junction bases unmatched: 5. Looked up from germline, CDR1 is LNHNV and CDR2 is YYDKDF (reference sequence). The CDR3 spans 14 residues.

The chain is built from TRBV29-1 and TRBJ2-3; 10 nucleotides align to TRBD1. The germline V gene has CDR1 SQVTM and CDR2 ANQGSEA. The CDR3 is 16 amino acids. After removal of 7 bases from V and 4 bases from J, the junction contained 14 bases not matched to a gene. DNA of the CDR3: TGCAGCGCAGCAGGAAGTTGGGGACAGGGGCCAGATACGCAGTATTTT. As protein: CSAAGSWGQGPDTQYF.

This clonotype was seen a few times. The V call is TRBV12-3 or TRBV12-4, the J call TRBJ1-6; 7 bases align to TRBD1. Unmatched junction bases numbered 5, after V lost 7 bases and J lost 8 bases. The CDR3 covers 13 residues. The CDR3 loop reads CASNDRAYSPLHF. The CDR3 DNA reads TGTGCCAGCAACGACAGGGCATATTCACCCCTCCACTTT.

This clonotype showed up many times. The rearrangement uses TRBV12-3 or TRBV12-4 and TRBJ2-7; TRBD1 is a possible D gene (6 bases). The CDR3 sequence is 15 residues long. V was cut by 6 bases and J by 2 bases, with 17 bases left in between. DNA for the CDR3: TGTGCCAGCAGCCCCGACAGGCTAGGGACCTACGAGCAGTACTTC. Protein: CASSPDRLGTYEQYF.

The V and J genes are TRBV6-1 and TRBJ1-5; tentatively, D is TRBD1 (5 bases). The CDR3 is 15 amino acids. V was trimmed by 1 base and J by 7 bases, leaving 14 bases between them. Germline V gene sequence: CDR1 MNHNS, CDR2 SASEGT. CDR3 protein: CASSEVGGSGQPQHF. The CDR3, as DNA: TGTGCCAGCAGTGAAGTGGGGGGTTCAGGACAGCCCCAGCATTTT.

This clonotype was observed a handful of times. The V gene is TRBV29-1, the J gene TRBJ2-1; no clear D gene. The CDR3 totals 13 residues. V was shortened by 3 bases and J by 1 base, with 7 bases between the two germline ends. Germline CDR1 reads SQVTM; CDR2 reads ANQGSEA. The chain's CDR3 is CSVDYSSYNEQFF. In nucleotides, the CDR3 is TGCAGCGTTGACTACAGTTCCTACAATGAGCAGTTCTTC.

V gene TRBV5-1 combines with J gene TRBJ2-3; TRBD2 matches at 9 bases. CDR1 and CDR2 (germline): SGHRS, YFSETQ. The CDR3 is 16 amino acids. The trim removed 3 bases at V and 2 bases at J, leaving 7 bases unmatched. In DNA form, the CDR3 reads TGCGCCAGCAGCTGGGGACTAGCAGAGAACACAGATACGCAGTATTTT. Translation: CASSWGLAENTDTQYF.

This clonotype has at least ten counts. V gene TRBV29-1 combines with J gene TRBJ2-1; 9 bases are shared with TRBD2. The CDR3 sequence is 15 residues long. Germline V CDR1 and CDR2: SQVTM, ANQGSEA. With V trimmed by 3 bases and J by 3 bases, 6 bases remained unmatched. The chain's CDR3 is CSVEGRTSVYNEQFF. DNA for the CDR3: TGCAGCGTTGAGGGACGGACTAGCGTCTACAATGAGCAGTTCTTC.

The sample holds many counts of this clonotype. The gene calls are TRBV7-6 and TRBJ2-1, with 10 bases fitting TRBD2. CDR3 size: 15 residues. Trimming cost V 4 bases and J 4 bases; bases outside gene matches: 4. Germline V lookup: CDR1 SGHVS, CDR2 FNYEAQ. The CDR3 DNA is TGTGCCAGCAGCTCCTTAGCGGGAGGTTACAATGAGCAGTTCTTC. This gives the protein CASSSLAGGYNEQFF.

This clonotype was observed a few times. The chain carries TRBV5-6 and TRBJ2-2; TRBD1 agrees at 7 bases. From germline, CDR1 is SGHDT and CDR2 YYEEEE. This CDR3 has 15 residues. Trimming removed 2 bases from V and 0 bases from J; junction bases left unmatched: 1. CDR3 protein: CASSFGTANTGELFF. The CDR3 DNA sequence: TGTGCCAGCAGCTTCGGGACAGCGAACACCGGGGAGCTGTTTTTT.

This clonotype was observed many times. The chain combines TRBV29-1 with TRBJ2-3; 14 bases match TRBD2. Germline lookup yields CDR1 SQVTM and CDR2 ANQGSEA. V shed 5 bases and J 6 bases; nucleotides not matched to a gene: 7. This CDR3 has 15 residues. The DNA of the CDR3 is TGCAGCGTTCGTTCCGGGACTAGCGGGGGCGATACGCAGTATTTT. This encodes CSVRSGTSGGDTQYF.

In this sample, this clonotype turned up a few times. This sequence joins TRBV29-1 and TRBJ2-5, with TRBD2 matching 8 bases. Germline V lookup: CDR1 SQVTM, CDR2 ANQGSEA. The CDR3 length is 13 residues. Unmatched junction bases numbered 7, after V lost 5 bases and J lost 5 bases. Written as DNA, the CDR3 is TGCAGCGTTAGGGAAGCGGGAGCGGAGACCCAGTACTTC. It encodes CSVREAGAETQYF.

This clonotype was observed a few times. This chain joins TRBV10-3 and TRBJ2-2; 8 nucleotides line up with TRBD2. CDR1 is ENHRY and CDR2 is SYGVKD in the germline V gene. The length of the CDR3 is 15 residues. With 4 bases clipped from V and 6 bases from J, the junction kept 7 bases outside the gene matches. CDR3 region: CAISGGTSKPGELFF. Written as DNA, the CDR3 is TGTGCCATCAGTGGTGGGACTAGTAAACCCGGGGAGCTGTTTTTT.

Many counts were recorded for this clonotype. The gene calls are TRBV18 and TRBJ1-6, with 9 bases fitting TRBD1. V lost 2 bases and J lost 6; bases outside the gene matches: 11. Germline CDR1 reads KGHSH; CDR2 reads LQKENI. CDR3 length equals 18 residues. CDR3 amino acids: CASSPTAGQGSGNSPLHF. In DNA form, the CDR3 reads TGTGCCAGCTCACCAACTGCGGGACAGGGTTCCGGTAATTCACCCCTCCACTTT.

This clonotype appeared a few times. The chain carries TRBV6-5 and TRBJ2-5; TRBD2 is a possible D gene (5 bases). From germline, CDR1 is MNHEY and CDR2 SVGAGI. The CDR3 is 15 amino acids. With 4 bases removed from V and 1 base from J, the gap between germline ends came to 13 bases. DNA of the CDR3: TGTGCCAGCAGTTCCCTCGAAGGACTCCAAGAGACCCAGTACTTC. This sequence encodes CASSSLEGLQETQYF.

This clonotype appeared many times. This rearrangement joins TRBV3-1 to TRBJ2-1; D unresolved. The CDR3 loop spans 12 amino acids. The ends were cut back, 5 bases at V and 7 bases at J, with 9 bases in the middle. Germline V gene lookup returns CDR1 LGHDT and CDR2 YNNKEL (reference sequence). The CDR3, as DNA: TGTGCCAGCAGCTCAAGTAAAAATGAGCAGTTCTTC. Protein sequence: CASSSSKNEQFF.

For this clonotype: The germline gene is not matched at one end of the junction; a read error may be the cause. The chain's CDR3 is CASRGTVSHEQYF. The CDR3 nucleotides are TGTGCCAGCAGGGGGACAGTCTCCCACGAGCAGTACTTC. The chain is built from TRBV28 and TRBJ2-7; 7 nucleotides agree with TRBD1. The CDR3 consists of 13 residues. CDR1 is MDHEN and CDR2 is SYDVKM in the germline V gene.

The sample holds many counts of this clonotype. CDR3 sequence reads: CASSLSTSGTDTQYF. CDR3 in DNA: TGTGCCAGCAGCTTAAGTACTAGCGGCACAGATACGCAGTATTTT. J is TRBJ2-3 and V is TRBV7-6; TRBD2 agrees at 7 bases. V was clipped by 2 bases and J by 1 base; unmatched bases: 3. This CDR3 is 15 amino acids long. Germline V CDR1 and CDR2: SGHVS, FNYEAQ.

The gene calls are TRBV14 and TRBJ2-3, with D unresolved. V was cut by 4 bases and J by 4 bases, with 9 bases left in between. Germline CDR1 is SGHDN and CDR2 is FVKESK. The length of the CDR3 is 13 residues. The CDR3 reads CASSLLLSDTQYF. The CDR3 region has the DNA TGTGCCAGCAGCCTGCTTCTTTCAGATACGCAGTATTTT.